This passage covers 6 T cell receptor beta chains from one sample sequenced in a study of T cells in Graves' hyperthyroidism and ophthalmopathy. RNA transcripts gave rise to amplified TCR beta CDR3 regions. HTBI primers were used for first-round RT-PCR of the TCR CDR3. TCRdb re-analysed the multiplex PCR reads in MiXCR, keeping a single row per CDR3 protein. The sample has around 200,000 distinct CDR3 sequences, about 18% seen once; the top ten hold about 45%. Material: blood. The receptors originated from a man in his forties with Graves' hyperthyroidism.

Comment on this clonotype: A clone one base away is much larger, so this may be a read error. In this CDR3 the conserved last residue, phenylalanine or tryptophan, is missing, so a read error is likely. V usage is TRBV18 and J usage is TRBJ1-1; D remains unclear. CDR3 length equals 12 residues. CDR1 KGHSH and CDR2 LQKENI come from the germline V gene. The germline V and J ends were trimmed by 6 bases and 1 base, with 6 bases remaining between them. In DNA form, the CDR3 reads TGTGCCAGCTCTTATGAGAACACTGAAGCTTTCTCT. Translated, it gives CASSYENTEAFS.

The V call is TRBV7-9, the J call TRBJ2-2; 7 bases align to TRBD1. The CDR3 is 15 amino acids. CDR1 is SEHNR, CDR2 FQNEAQ, per germline (reference sequence). V shed 7 bases, J shed 0 bases, and the junction held 5 bases outside the gene matches. The CDR3: CASNSGQANTGELFF. DNA of the CDR3: TGTGCCAGCAACTCAGGACAGGCGAACACCGGGGAGCTGTTTTTT. Supplemented by reference TRBV7-9 and TRBJ2-2, the full variable domain reads DTGVSQNPRHKITKRGQNVTFRCDPISEHNRLYWYRQTLGQGPEFLTYFQNEAQLEKSRLLSDRFSAERPKGSFSTLEIQRTEQGDSAMYLCASNSGQANTGELFFGEGSRLTVL.

In its sample, this clonotype was seen many times. The J gene is TRBJ1-2, the V gene TRBV6-1; no definite D call. The CDR3 spans 10 residues. V was pared by 10 bases and J by 6 bases, with 9 bases between. Germline CDR1 MNHNS, CDR2 SASEGT. CDR3 loop: CATNGDGYTF. CDR3 DNA: TGTGCCACCAACGGGGATGGCTACACCTTC.

In this sample, this clonotype turned up a few times. This sequence joins TRBV4-3 and TRBJ2-7; 8 bases are shared with TRBD2. V was pared by 4 bases and J by 0 bases, with 8 bases of the junction left unmatched. Germline V gene data show CDR1 as LGHNA and CDR2 as YSLEER. The CDR3 sequence is 16 residues long. The CDR3 DNA sequence: TGCGCCAGCAGCCGTGTGCGGGGGGCCAGCTCCTACGAGCAGTACTTC. Translation gives CASSRVRGASSYEQYF.

This clonotype occurred many times. This sequence joins TRBV24-1 and TRBJ2-6; 7 nucleotides match TRBD2. The CDR3 has 19 residues. Losses at the gene ends were 3 bases for V and 0 bases for J; bases not matched to a gene: 10. Germline CDR1 KGHDR, CDR2 SFDVKD. In DNA form, the CDR3 reads TGTGCCACCAGTGATGCGGGAGACCCCACAAGCTCTGGGGCCAACGTCCTGACTTTC. Translating it yields CATSDAGDPTSSGANVLTF.

In this sample, this clonotype turned up a few times. The J gene is TRBJ2-5, the V gene TRBV12-3 or TRBV12-4, with 7 bases lining up with TRBD1. V trimming: 3 bases; J trimming: 4 bases; junction bases outside the gene matches: 8. This CDR3 comprises 15 residues. This CDR3 is CASSLAGAGGETQYF. The CDR3 DNA is TGTGCCAGCAGTTTGGCCGGGGCAGGGGGAGAGACCCAGTACTTC.